The rows below give T cell receptor beta chains drawn from one sample of a study of radiation and T cells in renal cell carcinoma. Clones were sequenced by immunoSEQ multiplex PCR, and TCRdb holds only the in-frame ones, with some missing. In the table there are fewer than 150,000 clones, 85% to 90% of which are singletons. This sample comprised blood, obtained from a patient whose treatment included radiotherapy and nephrectomy. The receptors were sampled from a woman in her 70s with renal cell carcinoma. Each CDR3 is given without its conserved first and last residue.

TRBJ1-6 TRBV11-2 ASSLAPGGGYNSPLH
TRBJ2-6 TRBV7-9 ASSRLTGSGANVLT
TRBJ2-2 TRBV28 ASRGPGELF
TRBJ2-7 TRBV2 ASSEEQVGEQY
TRBJ2-1 TRBV30 AWRDRANEQF
TRBJ2-2 TRBV6-1 ASSVEYTGELF
TRBJ1-4 TRBV2 ASRGGGEKLF
TRBJ1-2 TRBV7-8 ASSTTGANYGYT
TRBJ1-5 TRBV2 ASRDGDSNQPQH
TRBJ2-1 TRBV9 ASSGGQSLFSSYNEQF
TRBJ1-5 TRBV2 ASRLTGANQPQH
TRBJ1-6 TRBV7-2 ASSPRQGSNSPLH
TRBJ1-2 TRBV29-1 SVEQDSYGYT
TRBJ1-4 TRBV5-8 ASRLTGNGKLF
TRBJ2-6 TRBV6-4 ASSDWTAGHPGANVLT
TRBJ1-2 TRBV7-8 ASSLSQRYGYT
TRBJ2-1 TRBV9 ASSETLSQGKRPPYNEQF
TRBJ1-3 TRBV28 ASSSWTGIGNTIY
TRBJ1-2 TRBV7-9 ASSSTGRGYT
TRBJ1-2 TRBV7-9 ASSPNPGRGGYT
TRBJ2-2 TRBV10-2 ASSDTGTSGGANTGELF
TRBJ1-5 TRBV4-2 ASSQVSIESNQPQH
TRBJ2-5 TRBV19 ASSQWETQETQY
TRBJ2-5 TRBV6-1 ASGEYQETQY
TRBJ2-5 TRBV4-3 ASSQDLGGAGGRETQY
TRBJ1-1 TRBV6-5 ASSNLQGLDTEAF
TRBJ1-3 TRBV9 ASSGQGATAIY
TRBJ1-1 TRBV6-1 ASKEAMKAF
TRBJ1-6 TRBV19 ASSISDAPLH
TRBJ1-2 TRBV2 ASSERPGNYGYT
TRBJ1-5 TRBV19 ASSTSGISNQPQH
TRBJ1-3 TRBV6-5 ASSSTGVRNTIY
TRBJ2-1 TRBV18 ASSPRRVGQVDNEQF
TRBJ2-7 TRBV5-1 ASSLGDVPHYEQY
TRBJ1-2 TRBV30 AWSVRGNYGYT
TRBJ1-1 TRBV6-5 ASSYPAGTEAF
TRBJ2-4 TRBV9 ASSVSAFPGGQANIQY
TRBJ1-1 TRBV7-8 ASSFLSDRARNTEAF
TRBJ1-5 TRBV6-1 ASSEVPPQH
TRBJ2-7 TRBV19 ASSTAGGYEQY
TRBJ2-3 TRBV6-1 ASSETGNTQY
TRBJ1-4 TRBV7-6 ASSLGTGREKLF
TRBJ2-7 TRBV7-9 ASSSSRRRGGPEEQY
TRBJ2-3 TRBV5-1 ASSLGTGGTDTQY
TRBJ1-1 TRBV9 ASSVAGANTEAF
TRBJ2-5 TRBV28 ASSLPGQAQETQY
TRBJ2-1 TRBV29-1 SVEAGAGNEQF
TRBJ1-2 TRBV21-1 ASPQAPNGYGYT
TRBJ1-2 TRBV16 ASSQTGGNYGYT
TRBJ1-2 TRBV11-2 ASSLPQGRGLYGYT
TRBJ2-7 TRBV5-4 ASSQAPGQGAIYEQY
TRBJ2-4 TRBV7-2 ASSLLAKNIQY
TRBJ1-2 TRBV6-1 ASTKALSNYGYT
TRBJ1-5 TRBV6-5 ASSYGGALNQPQH